This T cell receptor beta chain was captured in a study of cytomegalovirus exposure and HLA in healthy donors. Findings and limits, study-wide: An analysis done earlier found most TCR beta V segments productive about 87% or about 30% of the time. Across donors, presence/absence analyses took sequencing depth to be roughly uniform.

Healthy individuals who donated bone marrow served as the donors. On this clone itself: No antigen is known for it.

Researchers ran the PCR with 60 Vbeta and 13 Jbeta primers. Study processing details: Later reanalysis found about 78 million unique TCR beta chains, around 9.9 million of them shared. Sequencing was performed with immunoSEQ multiplex PCR; in TCRdb, only in-frame clones are kept and a portion is missing. V, J and clone size are taken as reported in that table, and D and trimming were inferred from the DNA itself. The sample holds 50,000 to 60,000 clones, about 73% seen once. The CDR3 loop spans 14 amino acids. Looked up from germline, CDR1 is GTSNPN and CDR2 is SVGIG (reference sequence). With 4 bases removed from V and 1 base from J, the gap between germline ends came to 13 bases.

The receptor's source is a man younger than 35 in good health and CMV-seronegative. The V gene is TRBV30, the J gene TRBJ2-5; D remains unclear. Sequencing was done on a sample of PBMCs. CDR3 region: CAWNLGVVQETQYF. CDR3 coding DNA: TGTGCCTGGAACCTCGGAGTAGTCCAAGAGACCCAGTACTTC.